The clone carrying this T cell receptor (beta chain) was seen ten or more times. The data were taken from a study of blood T cells in healthy people across ages. It was with a sample-barcoded 5' primer and a J-beta primer mix that a second PCR of roughly 7 to 12 cycles was run. One entry per CDR3 protein, called by TCRdb with MiXCR from the 5' RACE reads. The table shows around 900,000 distinct CDR3 sequences, with 29% occurring only once. The CDR3 runs 14 residues. V was shortened by 2 bases and J by 5 bases, with 12 bases between the two germline ends. Germline assignment: CDR1 LGHDT and CDR2 YNNKEL (reference sequence).

The rearrangement links TRBV3-1 to TRBJ2-5; D remains ambiguous. Material for sequencing was blood. The sequence was obtained from a woman of 80 years or more in good health. The CDR3 nucleotides are TGTGCCAGCAGCCAAAGTGGGCGGTGGGAGACCCAGTACTTC. Residues: CASSQSGRWETQYF.